This T cell receptor (beta chain) was identified during a study of metastatic and nonmetastatic thyroid tumors (dated by TCRdb to about 2020). About the study as a whole: The researchers compared repertoires between peripheral blood samples and tumor or nodule tissue samples from patients with malignant or benign thyroid disease.

What the authors observed across the whole study: TCR beta diversity was reported as significantly higher in malignant tumors than in benign nodules, in both blood and tumor samples.

Counted from cysteine to phenylalanine, this CDR3 has 15 amino acids. Only CDR3 DNA is held: 45 bases, read in frame from base 1. At the junction V is shortened by 5 bases and J by 2 bases; bases outside the gene matches: 7. CDR1 and CDR2 are read off the germline V gene as MDHEN and SYDVKM. Library method: PCR. The sequencer listed for this sample is Illumina HiSeq 4000. High-throughput sequencing was used to profile the CDR3 region of the TCR beta-chain in every patient. The authors' analysis ran thus. The researchers built a classifier to tell apart papillary thyroid cancer patients with distant metastasis, based on CDR3 differences among clinicopathological groups. The Shannon index was used to measure repertoire diversity, and the Morisita-Horn index was used to measure how similar tumor and blood repertoires were. TCRdb reran the public reads through fastp at Q25 and MiXCR, keeping productive beta chains. The V and J calls come from TCRdb's annotation, not from the publication. This sample has around 19,000 clones in its table, and more than 15% of those were observed once. The ten largest clones add up to over 9.5% of the sample.

No patient had received any treatment before thyroid surgery. The study retrospectively analysed patient clinical samples collected from about 2012 to 2018 using T-cell receptor beta sequencing. This clone registers as medium-sized (0.01 to 0.1%) within its sample. The antigen this receptor binds is unknown. Base qualities are not provided; no much larger clone lies one nucleotide away. The chain links TRBV28 with TRBJ2-7, with TRBD2 matching 9 junction bases. This clonotype originated in a female donor with papillary thyroid cancer or a benign thyroid nodule (not recorded which). Some clones in this sample may be carry-over from other donors' samples. Material for sequencing was tumor tissue. The CDR3 amino acid sequence is: CASSGPSGATYEQYF. The nucleotides read TGTGCCAGCAGTGGCCCTAGCGGGGCTACCTACGAGCAGTACTTC.